These T cell receptor beta chains were read from a single sample in a study of OX40 agonist ivuxolimab in advanced cancers. Method: immunoSEQ multiplex PCR; TCRdb's copy keeps in-frame clones and lacks some. The repertoire has around 79,000 clones, around nine tenths of them found once; the top ten carry approximately 0.79%. Sample: CD4+ or CD8+ T cells sorted from blood, taken in a trial of the OX40 agonist ivuxolimab. The source is an adult with an advanced solid tumor such as melanoma, head and neck, liver or kidney cancer. Each CDR3 is given with its conserved first and last residue. A D gene is named only where the DNA matches it firmly. Size is omitted from some rows. Given values are once, few, many or a class for expanded clones.

clone size,J gene,D gene,V gene,CDR3 protein,CDR3 DNA
.,TRBJ2-3,TRBD2,TRBV30,CAWSSGGAGSTDTQYF,TGTGCCTGGAGTAGCGGGGGGGCCGGGAGCACAGATACGCAGTATTTT
.,TRBJ2-1,TRBD1,TRBV6-6,CASSYPRTGDNEQFF,TGTGCCAGCAGTTACCCGCGGACAGGGGATAATGAGCAGTTCTTC
.,TRBJ1-1,.,TRBV7-8,CASGKGPRTEAFF,TGTGCCAGCGGGAAGGGCCCCCGGACTGAAGCTTTCTTT
once,TRBJ1-5,.,TRBV28,CASSPPGANQPQHF,TGTGCCAGCAGTCCCCCAGGGGCCAATCAGCCCCAGCATTTT
.,TRBJ2-7,TRBD1,TRBV30,CAWGRNRGREQYF,TGTGCCTGGGGCCGGAACAGGGGGCGCGAGCAGTACTTC
.,TRBJ1-3,TRBD1,TRBV19,CASKRGPGDGNTIYF,TGTGCCAGTAAGAGGGGGCCCGGTGATGGAAACACCATATATTTT
.,TRBJ2-3,TRBD1,TRBV30,CAWTDGTVDTQYF,TGTGCCTGGACCGACGGGACAGTTGATACGCAGTATTTT
.,TRBJ1-1,TRBD1,TRBV19,CASSTPTGRGNTEAFF,TGTGCCAGTAGTACACCGACAGGGAGGGGGAACACTGAAGCTTTCTTT
.,TRBJ1-5,.,TRBV6-1,CASSEVAGAGGNQPQHF,TGTGCCAGCAGTGAAGTTGCGGGGGCTGGAGGCAATCAGCCCCAGCATTTT
.,TRBJ2-3,.,TRBV5-1,CASSTGTRTDTQYF,TGCGCCAGCAGCACCGGGACTCGCACAGATACGCAGTATTTT
.,TRBJ2-1,.,TRBV21-1,CASTLGSSGVGNEQFF,TGTGCCAGCACCCTTGGTTCTAGCGGGGTTGGGAATGAGCAGTTCTTC
.,TRBJ2-2,.,TRBV7-4,CASSFWGLGTGELFF,TGTGCCAGCAGCTTCTGGGGTTTGGGCACCGGGGAGCTGTTTTTT
.,TRBJ2-4,TRBD2,TRBV2,CASNGSGGGRGKNIQYF,TGTGCCAGCAACGGATCCGGTGGGGGGAGGGGAAAAAACATTCAGTACTTC
.,TRBJ2-1,TRBD1,TRBV18,CASSLRTGSSYNEQFF,TGTGCCAGCTCACTACGGACAGGCAGCTCCTACAATGAGCAGTTCTTC
.,TRBJ1-4,.,TRBV5-1,CASSLGSTNEKLFF,TGCGCCAGCAGCTTGGGGTCAACTAATGAAAAACTGTTTTTT
.,TRBJ2-6,.,TRBV18,CASSPTAAGANVLTF,TGTGCCAGCTCACCGACGGCTGCTGGGGCCAACGTCCTGACTTTC
.,TRBJ2-1,TRBD2,TRBV2,CASRLGTSGGEQFF,TGTGCCAGCAGGTTGGGGACTAGCGGGGGTGAGCAGTTCTTC
.,TRBJ1-4,.,TRBV6-6,CASSYWTTNEKLFF,TGTGCCAGCAGTTATTGGACAACTAATGAAAAACTGTTTTTT
.,TRBJ2-1,TRBD2,TRBV6-1,CASRASGNYNEQFF,TGTGCCAGCAGGGCTAGCGGGAACTACAATGAGCAGTTCTTC
.,TRBJ1-4,.,TRBV30,CAWNGGAREKLFF,TGTGCCTGGAACGGGGGGGCGCGTGAAAAACTGTTTTTT
.,TRBJ2-1,.,TRBV5-1,CASSPYGNNEQFF,TGCGCCAGCAGCCCTTATGGAAACAATGAGCAGTTCTTC
.,TRBJ1-1,.,TRBV9,CASSSDQGFYTEAFF,TGTGCCAGCAGCTCCGATCAGGGCTTCTACACTGAAGCTTTCTTT
.,TRBJ2-1,.,TRBV28,CASSFNEQFF,TGTGCCAGCAGTTTCAATGAGCAGTTCTTC
.,TRBJ1-6,.,TRBV7-6,CASSRWGNSPLHF,TGTGCCAGCAGCCGCTGGGGGAATTCACCCCTCCACTTT
.,TRBJ2-7,.,TRBV4-1,CASSQKSRATEQYF,TGCGCCAGCAGCCAAAAATCTAGGGCCACCGAGCAGTACTTC
.,TRBJ2-7,.,TRBV6-5,CASSTPGGYEQYF,TGTGCCAGCAGTACGCCCGGGGGATACGAGCAGTACTTC
.,TRBJ1-2,.,TRBV29-1,CSVEQLYGYTF,TGCAGCGTTGAACAGCTCTATGGCTACACCTTC
.,TRBJ2-1,TRBD2,TRBV4-2,CASSLARTSGSGANEQFF,TGTGCCAGCAGCCTAGCTAGGACTAGCGGGAGTGGGGCCAATGAGCAGTTCTTC
.,TRBJ2-1,.,TRBV10-3,CAISDDSLWTRQFF,TGTGCCATCAGTGACGACTCTCTATGGACACGGCAGTTCTTC
.,TRBJ2-7,.,TRBV11-2,CASSLGRGSYEQYF,TGTGCCAGCAGCTTAGGCAGGGGCTCCTACGAGCAGTACTTC
once,TRBJ2-5,.,TRBV28,CASSLSPPSGETQYF,TGTGCCAGCAGTTTATCACCACCCTCGGGGGAGACCCAGTACTTC
.,TRBJ2-5,.,TRBV4-1,CASSQWRQETQYF,TGCGCCAGCAGCCAGTGGCGCCAAGAGACCCAGTACTTC
many,TRBJ2-5,TRBD1,TRBV5-1,CASSTRTGDETQYF,TGCGCCAGCAGCACCCGGACAGGGGATGAGACCCAGTACTTC
.,TRBJ2-1,TRBD2,TRBV4-1,CASSQATSRSYNEQFF,TGCGCCAGCAGCCAAGCGACTAGCCGGTCCTACAATGAGCAGTTCTTC
.,TRBJ2-1,TRBD2,TRBV5-1,CASSGSTSGRGNEQFF,TGCGCCAGCAGCGGGTCCACTAGCGGGAGAGGTAATGAGCAGTTCTTC
.,TRBJ1-2,.,TRBV19,CASSADSRIGYTF,TGTGCCAGTAGTGCGGACAGCCGTATTGGCTACACCTTC
.,TRBJ1-3,.,TRBV30,CAYTPGLGTGNTIYF,TGTGCCTACACACCTGGTTTGGGGACTGGAAACACCATATATTTT
.,TRBJ1-2,.,TRBV7-9,CASSLVAGSYGYTF,TGTGCCAGCAGCTTAGTGGCAGGGAGCTATGGCTACACCTTC
.,TRBJ2-7,.,TRBV21-1,CASTSTGIYEQYF,TGTGCCAGCACCTCGACTGGAATATACGAGCAGTACTTC
.,TRBJ2-7,.,TRBV29-1,CSVADVSYEQYF,TGCAGCGTTGCGGACGTTTCCTACGAGCAGTACTTC
.,TRBJ1-2,.,TRBV7-9,CASSFVDYGYTF,TGTGCCAGCAGCTTCGTTGACTATGGCTACACCTTC
few,TRBJ1-2,TRBD1,TRBV19,CASSRTGDGYGYTF,TGTGCCAGTAGTAGGACAGGGGATGGCTATGGCTACACCTTC
.,TRBJ2-1,.,TRBV11-2,CASSRSGVYNEQFF,TGTGCCAGCAGCCGATCGGGGGTCTACAATGAGCAGTTCTTC
.,TRBJ2-5,.,TRBV7-3,CASSPQGSETQYF,TGTGCCAGCAGCCCCCAGGGCTCAGAGACCCAGTACTTC
.,TRBJ2-5,TRBD2,TRBV7-8,CASSSGVLAGLETQYF,TGTGCCAGCAGCTCAGGGGTTCTAGCGGGGCTAGAGACCCAGTACTTC
once,TRBJ2-7,.,TRBV12-5,CASGLGTAIYEQYF,TGTGCTAGTGGTTTGGGGACAGCAATCTACGAGCAGTACTTC
once,TRBJ2-1,TRBD2,TRBV5-1,CASSLVAGGYFSYNEQFF,TGCGCCAGCAGCTTGGTGGCGGGAGGGTACTTTTCCTACAATGAGCAGTTCTTC
.,TRBJ2-1,TRBD2,TRBV4-1,CASSWKAGGAGNEQFF,TGCGCCAGCAGCTGGAAAGCGGGGGGGGCGGGAAATGAGCAGTTCTTC